This entry describes one T cell receptor (beta chain). The source of the sample is a study of control samples from healthy donors and cancer patients. The CDR3 is 14 amino acids. CDR1 and CDR2 (germline): SEHNR, FQNEAQ (reference sequence). Trimming took 5 bases from V and 0 from J, leaving 7 bases between them. Some clones are missing from TCRdb's copy, which holds only in-frame ones; the method was immunoSEQ multiplex PCR. The table shows about 180,000 clones, with around 87% occurring only once. The origin of this receptor is a woman aged 45-65 years in good health. The chain couples TRBV7-9 to TRBJ1-4, with D unresolved. The sequenced material came from blood. CDR3 DNA sequence: TGTGCCAGCAGCGAAGAAGCAACTAATGAAAAACTGTTTTTT. The encoded protein is CASSEEATNEKLFF.